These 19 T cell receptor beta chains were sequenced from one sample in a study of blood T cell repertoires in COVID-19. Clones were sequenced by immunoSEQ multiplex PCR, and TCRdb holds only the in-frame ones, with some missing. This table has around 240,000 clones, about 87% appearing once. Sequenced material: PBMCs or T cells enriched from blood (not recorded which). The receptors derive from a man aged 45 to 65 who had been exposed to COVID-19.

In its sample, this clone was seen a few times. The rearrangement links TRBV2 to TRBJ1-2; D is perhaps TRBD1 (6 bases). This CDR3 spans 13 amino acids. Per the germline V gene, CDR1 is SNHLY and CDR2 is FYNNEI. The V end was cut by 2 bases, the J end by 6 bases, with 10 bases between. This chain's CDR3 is CASSESGDHGYTF. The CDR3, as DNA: TGTGCCAGCAGTGAATCAGGGGATCATGGCTACACCTTC.

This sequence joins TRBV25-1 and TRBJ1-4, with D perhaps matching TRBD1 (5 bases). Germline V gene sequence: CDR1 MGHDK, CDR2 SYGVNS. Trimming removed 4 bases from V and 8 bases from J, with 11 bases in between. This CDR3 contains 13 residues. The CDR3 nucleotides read TGTGCCAGCAGTGCGGCAGGGTCAGAAAAACTGTTTTTT. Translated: CASSAAGSEKLFF.

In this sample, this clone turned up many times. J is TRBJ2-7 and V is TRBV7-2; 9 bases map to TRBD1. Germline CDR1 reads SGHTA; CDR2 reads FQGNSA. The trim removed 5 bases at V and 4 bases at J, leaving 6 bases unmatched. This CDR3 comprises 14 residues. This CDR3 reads CASSPGTGIYEQYF. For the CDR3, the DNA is TGTGCCAGCAGCCCCGGGACAGGGATTTACGAGCAGTACTTC.

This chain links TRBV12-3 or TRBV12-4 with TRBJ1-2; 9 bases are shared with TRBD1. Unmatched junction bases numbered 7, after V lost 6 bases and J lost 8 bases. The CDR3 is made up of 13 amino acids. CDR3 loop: CASSRDRVIGYTF. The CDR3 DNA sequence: TGTGCCAGCAGCCGGGACAGGGTTATCGGCTACACCTTC.

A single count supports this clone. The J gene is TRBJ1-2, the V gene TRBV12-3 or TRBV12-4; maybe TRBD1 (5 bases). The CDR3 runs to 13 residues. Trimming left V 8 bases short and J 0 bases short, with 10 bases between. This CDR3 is CASSWGSNYGYTF. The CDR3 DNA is TGTGCCAGCTCTTGGGGCTCTAACTATGGCTACACCTTC.

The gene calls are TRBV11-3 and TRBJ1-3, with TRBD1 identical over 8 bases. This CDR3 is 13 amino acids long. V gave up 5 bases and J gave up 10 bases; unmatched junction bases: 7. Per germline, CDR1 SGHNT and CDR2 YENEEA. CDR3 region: CASSLGQADTIYF. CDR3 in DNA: TGTGCCAGCAGCCTGGGACAGGCAGATACCATATATTTT.

This chain's CDR3 is CASSFDWITGGNTIYF. CDR3 DNA sequence: TGTGCCAGCAGTTTTGATTGGATCACAGGTGGAAACACCATATATTTT. The rearrangement links TRBV28 to TRBJ1-3; a weak D match, TRBD1 (5 bases). V was cut by 3 bases and J by 3 bases, with 15 bases left in between. This CDR3 region has 16 residues. Germline V gives CDR1 MDHEN, CDR2 SYDVKM. Filled out from reference TRBV28 and TRBJ1-3, the complete variable domain reads DVKVTQSSRYLVKRTGEKVFLECVQDMDHENMFWYRQDPGLGLRLIYFSYDVKMKEKGDIPEGYSVSREKKERFSLILESASTNQTSMYLCASSFDWITGGNTIYFGEGSWLTVV.

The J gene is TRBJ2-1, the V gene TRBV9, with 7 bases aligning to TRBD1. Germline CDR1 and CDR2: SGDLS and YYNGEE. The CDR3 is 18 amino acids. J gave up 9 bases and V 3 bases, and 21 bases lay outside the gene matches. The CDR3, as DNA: TGTGCCAGCAGCGCGTACGGTGGGAACAGGGGTTTTTGGGGTGAGCAGTTCTTC. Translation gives CASSAYGGNRGFWGEQFF.

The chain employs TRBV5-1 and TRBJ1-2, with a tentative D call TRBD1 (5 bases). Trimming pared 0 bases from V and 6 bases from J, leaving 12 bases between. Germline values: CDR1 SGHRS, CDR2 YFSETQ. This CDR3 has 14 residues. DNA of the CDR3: TGCGCCAGCAGCTTGGACAGGCCCTATAATGGCTACACCTTC. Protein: CASSLDRPYNGYTF.

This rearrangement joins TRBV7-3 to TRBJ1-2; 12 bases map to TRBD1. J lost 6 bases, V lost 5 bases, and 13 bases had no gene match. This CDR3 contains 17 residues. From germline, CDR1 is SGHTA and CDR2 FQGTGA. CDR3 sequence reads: CASSQMGQGASWDGYTF. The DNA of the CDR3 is TGTGCCAGCAGCCAAATGGGACAGGGGGCGTCGTGGGATGGCTACACCTTC.

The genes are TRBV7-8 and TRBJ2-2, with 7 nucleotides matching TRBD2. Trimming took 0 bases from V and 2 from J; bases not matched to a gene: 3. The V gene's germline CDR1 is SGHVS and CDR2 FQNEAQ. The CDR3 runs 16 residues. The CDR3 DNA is TGTGCCAGCAGCTTAGCGGGACTACCTAACACCGGGGAGCTGTTTTTT. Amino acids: CASSLAGLPNTGELFF. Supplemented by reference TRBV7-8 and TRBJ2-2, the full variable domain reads GAGVSQSPRYKVAKRGQDVALRCDPISGHVSLFWYQQALGQGPEFLTYFQNEAQLDKSGLPSDRFFAERPEGSVSTLKIQRTQQEDSAVYLCASSLAGLPNTGELFFGEGSRLTVL.

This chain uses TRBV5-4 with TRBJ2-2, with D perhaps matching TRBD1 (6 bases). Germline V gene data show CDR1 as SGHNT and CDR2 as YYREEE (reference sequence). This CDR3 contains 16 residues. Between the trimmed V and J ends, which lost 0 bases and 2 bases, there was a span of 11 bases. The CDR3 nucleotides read TGTGCCAGCAGCTTGGTGAGACAGGTTAACACCGGGGAGCTGTTTTTT. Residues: CASSLVRQVNTGELFF.

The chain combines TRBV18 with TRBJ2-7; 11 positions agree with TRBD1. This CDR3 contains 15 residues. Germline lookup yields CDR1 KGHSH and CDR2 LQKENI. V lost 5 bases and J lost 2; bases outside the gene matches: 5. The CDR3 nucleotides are TGTGCCAGCTCAATGGGACAGGGGGACCCCTACGAGCAGTACTTC. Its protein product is CASSMGQGDPYEQYF.

The CDR3 protein is CASSLWLAGGRSSYEQYF. The CDR3, as DNA: TGTGCCAGCAGTTTATGGCTAGCGGGGGGCCGGAGCTCCTACGAGCAGTACTTC. J is TRBJ2-7 and V is TRBV28; TRBD2 matches 11 bases. The CDR3 totals 18 residues. Germline V gene data show CDR1 as MDHEN and CDR2 as SYDVKM. J lost 0 bases, V lost 0 bases, and 7 bases had no gene match.

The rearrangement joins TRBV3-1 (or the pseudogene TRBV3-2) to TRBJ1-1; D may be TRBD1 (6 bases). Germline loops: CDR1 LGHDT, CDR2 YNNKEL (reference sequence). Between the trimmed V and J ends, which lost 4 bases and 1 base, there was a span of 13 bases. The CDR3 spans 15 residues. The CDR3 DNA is TGTGCCAGCAGCCCACGTCTAGGGGGGAACACTGAAGCTTTCTTT. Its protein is CASSPRLGGNTEAFF.

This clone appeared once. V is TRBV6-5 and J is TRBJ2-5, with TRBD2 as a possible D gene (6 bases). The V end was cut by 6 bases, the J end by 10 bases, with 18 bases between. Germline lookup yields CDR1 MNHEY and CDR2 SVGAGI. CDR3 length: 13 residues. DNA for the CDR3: TGTGCCAGCAGCGTTCCCGGGACTCCAAGCCAGTACTTC. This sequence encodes CASSVPGTPSQYF.

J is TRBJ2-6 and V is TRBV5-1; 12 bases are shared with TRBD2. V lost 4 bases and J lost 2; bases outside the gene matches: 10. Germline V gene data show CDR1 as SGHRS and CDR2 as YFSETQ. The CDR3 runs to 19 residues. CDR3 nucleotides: TGCGCCAGCAGCCGCCGACTAGCGGGAGAAATAGCTGGGGCCAACGTCCTGACTTTC. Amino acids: CASSRRLAGEIAGANVLTF.

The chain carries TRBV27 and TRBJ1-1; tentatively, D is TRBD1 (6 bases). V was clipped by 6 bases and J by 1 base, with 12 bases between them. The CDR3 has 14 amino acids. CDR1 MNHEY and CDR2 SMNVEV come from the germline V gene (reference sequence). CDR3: CASSPLRGNTEAFF. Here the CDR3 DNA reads TGTGCCAGCAGCCCACTCAGGGGGAACACTGAAGCTTTCTTT.

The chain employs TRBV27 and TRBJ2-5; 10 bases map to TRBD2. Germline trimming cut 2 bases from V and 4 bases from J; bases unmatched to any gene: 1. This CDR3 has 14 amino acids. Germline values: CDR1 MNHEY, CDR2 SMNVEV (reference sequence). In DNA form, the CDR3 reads TGTGCCAGCAGTTTAACTAGCGGGATAGAGACCCAGTACTTC. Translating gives CASSLTSGIETQYF.